The T cell receptor (beta chain) described here comes from a study of T cell changes during pregnancy in multiple sclerosis. Per germline, CDR1 SGHDN and CDR2 FVKESK. The CDR3 spans 16 residues. The ends were cut back, 2 bases at V and 8 bases at J, with 18 bases in the middle. Method: immunoSEQ multiplex PCR; TCRdb's copy keeps in-frame clones and lacks some. The sample has about 47,000 clones; around 87% are singletons. This clone was seen just once. The chain is built from TRBV14 and TRBJ1-4, with a possible D match to TRBD1 (6 bases). This sequence originates from a female donor with multiple sclerosis, enrolled in a pregnancy study. Here the sequenced sample was CD8+ T cells from peripheral blood mononuclear cells, taken in the second trimester of pregnancy. The CDR3 coding sequence is TGTGCCAGCAGCCAATTGAAGGGCCAGGGGTCGGAAAAACTGTTTTTT. Its protein product is CASSQLKGQGSEKLFF.